This T cell receptor (beta chain) was documented in a study of blood T cell repertoires in COVID-19. About the study: Sources were T cells, B-cell-depleted T cells, or PBMCs; the material itself was cDNA or gDNA.

Per the germline V gene, CDR1 is SGHRS and CDR2 is YFSETQ. V was pared by 4 bases and J by 1 base, with 8 bases between. The CDR3 contains 13 residues. Cohorts were assigned according to the clinical history that participants reported. Some clones are missing from TCRdb's copy, which holds only in-frame ones; the method was immunoSEQ multiplex PCR. The sample has 140,000 to 150,000 clones; approximately 80% are singletons. Specimen: PBMCs or T cells enriched from blood (not recorded which). The chain employs TRBV5-1 and TRBJ1-1, with a weak D call TRBD1 (5 bases). This clonotype was sampled from a woman aged 45-65 years who had recovered from COVID-19. The DNA for the CDR3 is TGCGCCAGCAGCACAACAGGGAACACTGAAGCTTTCTTT. Protein product: CASSTTGNTEAFF.